These T cell receptor beta chains were read from a single sample in a study of shared clonotypes between healthy human individuals. Clones were read by immunoSEQ multiplex PCR, and TCRdb kept only the in-frame ones, dropping some. Of approximately 2,200,000 clones listed, approximately 94% are singletons. The specimen was naive CD8+ T cells from PBMCs. The receptor set was obtained from a man aged 18 to 29 in good health. Some clones in this sample may be carry-over from other donors' samples. Each CDR3 is given with its conserved first and last residue. The order of the fields is clone size, J gene, V gene, D gene, CDR3 protein, CDR3 DNA. D genes are given only for firm matches. A clone size is listed for some rows: how often the clone was seen (once, few, many), or a class if it is expanded.

.,TRBJ2-3,TRBV7-2,.,CASSLALGDVDTQYF,TGTGCCAGCAGCTTAGCCCTGGGAGACGTAGATACGCAGTATTTT
.,TRBJ2-1,TRBV27,.,CASSLLGAFLSNEQFF,TGTGCCAGCAGTTTATTGGGAGCTTTCCTAAGCAATGAGCAGTTCTTC
.,TRBJ2-7,TRBV19,TRBD2,CASSYGAPGGPYEQYF,TGTGCCAGTAGCTATGGGGCGCCGGGAGGACCATACGAGCAGTACTTC
.,TRBJ1-5,TRBV19,.,CASSMYRDQPQHF,TGTGCCAGTAGTATGTACAGGGATCAGCCCCAGCATTTT
.,TRBJ1-2,TRBV9,.,CASSVVSGVYDYGYTF,TGTGCCAGCAGCGTAGTGTCGGGGGTGTATGACTATGGCTACACCTTC
few,TRBJ1-1,TRBV4-1,.,CASSPTGNTEAFF,TGCGCCAGCAGCCCAACAGGAAACACTGAAGCTTTCTTT
.,TRBJ2-7,TRBV28,.,CASSRPFSYEQYF,TGTGCCAGCAGTCGCCCATTCTCCTACGAGCAGTACTTC
.,TRBJ2-1,TRBV28,TRBD2,CASSFQLAVSSYNEQFF,TGTGCCAGCAGTTTTCAACTAGCGGTGAGCTCCTACAATGAGCAGTTCTTC
.,TRBJ2-1,TRBV9,TRBD2,CASSANAGGTNEQFF,TGTGCCAGCAGCGCGAACGCGGGGGGAACCAATGAGCAGTTCTTC
once,TRBJ2-7,TRBV28,TRBD2,CASSLVRARPSGHTYEQYF,TGTGCCAGCAGTTTAGTCAGGGCTCGCCCTAGCGGTCATACCTACGAGCAGTACTTC
.,TRBJ1-5,TRBV15,TRBD1,CATSDRVGQPQHF,TGTGCCACCAGCGACAGGGTAGGTCAGCCCCAGCATTTT
.,TRBJ1-2,TRBV28,.,CASSITDGNYGYTF,TGTGCCAGCAGCATCACGGACGGCAACTATGGCTACACCTTC
.,TRBJ2-1,TRBV5-6,.,CASSPGGWTYNEQFF,TGTGCCAGCAGCCCAGGGGGGTGGACCTACAATGAGCAGTTCTTC
.,TRBJ1-2,TRBV14,.,CASSPGIRGGYTF,TGTGCCAGCAGCCCAGGGATTCGAGGTGGCTACACCTTC
.,TRBJ2-2,TRBV2,.,CASSVARVGDGELFF,TGTGCCAGCAGTGTTGCCCGGGTGGGTGACGGGGAGCTGTTTTTT
.,TRBJ1-5,TRBV27,TRBD1,CASSLAVDRVGGNSNQPQHF,TGTGCCAGCAGTTTAGCGGTCGACAGGGTAGGGGGAAATAGCAATCAGCCCCAGCATTTT
.,TRBJ1-2,TRBV27,.,CASSLRAVGYGYTF,TGTGCCAGCAGTTTACGCGCCGTAGGCTATGGCTACACCTTC
.,TRBJ1-2,TRBV29-1,.,CSVEPRRGGYGYTF,TGCAGCGTTGAGCCCAGACGAGGCGGCTATGGCTACACCTTC
.,TRBJ2-7,TRBV6-5,.,CASERTGGDEQYF,TGTGCCAGCGAGAGGACAGGAGGGGACGAGCAGTACTTC
.,TRBJ2-3,TRBV19,TRBD2,CASSNQRELTDTQYF,TGTGCCAGTAGTAACCAGCGGGAGCTCACAGATACGCAGTATTTT
.,TRBJ2-7,TRBV19,.,CASRDTLTYEQYF,TGTGCCAGTAGGGATACCTTGACCTACGAGCAGTACTTC
.,TRBJ2-7,TRBV13,.,CASSSPGGLYEQYF,TGTGCCAGCAGCTCCCCGGGGGGCTTGTACGAGCAGTACTTC
few,TRBJ1-4,TRBV27,.,CASSLRVSEKLFF,TGTGCCAGCAGTTTGAGAGTGAGTGAAAAACTGTTTTTT
.,TRBJ2-1,TRBV14,.,CASSQGLGGFSYNEQFF,TGTGCCAGCAGCCAAGGGTTGGGGGGTTTTTCCTACAATGAGCAGTTCTTC
.,TRBJ1-1,TRBV6-1,TRBD1,CAGRQGRTEAFF,TGTGCCGGGCGACAGGGAAGGACTGAAGCTTTCTTT
.,TRBJ1-4,TRBV5-1,.,CASSFGGGELFF,TGCGCCAGCAGCTTTGGAGGTGGGGAACTGTTTTTT
.,TRBJ2-7,TRBV7-6,TRBD1,CASSLGAGTGLLEQYF,TGTGCCAGCAGCTTAGGCGCCGGGACAGGGCTGTTGGAGCAGTACTTC
.,TRBJ2-7,TRBV9,.,CASSQGSSYEQYF,TGTGCCAGCAGCCAGGGGAGCTCCTACGAGCAGTACTTC
once,TRBJ2-1,TRBV29-1,.,CSVLEKYEEQFF,TGCAGCGTGTTGGAGAAGTATGAGGAGCAGTTCTTC
.,TRBJ2-1,TRBV19,.,CASSSWGNEQFF,TGTGCCAGTAGTAGTTGGGGAAATGAGCAGTTCTTC
.,TRBJ2-7,TRBV13,.,CASSQGVASGYEQYF,TGTGCCAGCAGCCAGGGGGTGGCTAGCGGCTACGAGCAGTACTTC
.,TRBJ2-7,TRBV29-1,.,CSVEGPDSSYEQYF,TGCAGCGTTGAAGGCCCCGATAGCTCCTACGAGCAGTACTTC
.,TRBJ1-4,TRBV6-1,.,CASSEAGREYATNEKLFF,TGTGCCAGCAGTGAAGCGGGCCGGGAGTATGCAACTAATGAAAAACTGTTTTTT
.,TRBJ1-5,TRBV28,.,CASGLFGNQPQHF,TGTGCCAGCGGCTTATTCGGCAATCAGCCCCAGCATTTT
.,TRBJ2-3,TRBV7-9,.,CASSTPTSLGLLTDTQYF,TGTGCCAGCAGCACCCCCACTTCTCTAGGGCTTCTCACAGATACGCAGTATTTT
.,TRBJ2-7,TRBV29-1,TRBD2,CSALAGADSYEQYF,TGCAGCGCTCTAGCGGGGGCTGATTCCTACGAGCAGTACTTC
.,TRBJ1-2,TRBV6-5,.,CASTPTRTLTYGYTF,TGTGCCAGCACCCCAACCCGGACGCTGACCTATGGCTACACCTTC
.,TRBJ2-2,TRBV9,TRBD1,CASSSPDRVAGELFF,TGTGCCAGCAGCTCCCCGGACAGGGTGGCCGGGGAGCTGTTTTTT
.,TRBJ2-7,TRBV6-5,.,CASSYGGPRYEQYF,TGTGCCAGCAGTTACGGGGGCCCCCGATACGAGCAGTACTTC